The clone carrying this TCR beta chain was found many times. What it binds is not known. This sample is part of a study of identical twins. Findings of the study overall: Insertions were reduced in abundant cord blood beta clonotypes but not in memory repertoires.

Each CDR3 protein is one row after TCRdb ran MiXCR on the 5' RACE reads. The top ten hold approximately 1.6% of the sample, which has roughly 710,000 distinct CDR3 sequences, around 5.7% seen once. CDR3 length: 14 amino acids. V shed 0 bases and J shed 1 base, with 6 bases lying between them. Germline V gives CDR1 LGHDT, CDR2 YNNKEL (reference sequence). The sample comprised naive T cells sorted from blood. This clonotype was obtained from a man between 18 and 35 years old in good health. The chain is built from TRBV3-1 and TRBJ1-2; D uncertain. The CDR3: CASSQDSSNYGYTF. Here the CDR3 DNA reads TGTGCCAGCAGCCAAGATTCGAGTAACTATGGCTACACCTTC.